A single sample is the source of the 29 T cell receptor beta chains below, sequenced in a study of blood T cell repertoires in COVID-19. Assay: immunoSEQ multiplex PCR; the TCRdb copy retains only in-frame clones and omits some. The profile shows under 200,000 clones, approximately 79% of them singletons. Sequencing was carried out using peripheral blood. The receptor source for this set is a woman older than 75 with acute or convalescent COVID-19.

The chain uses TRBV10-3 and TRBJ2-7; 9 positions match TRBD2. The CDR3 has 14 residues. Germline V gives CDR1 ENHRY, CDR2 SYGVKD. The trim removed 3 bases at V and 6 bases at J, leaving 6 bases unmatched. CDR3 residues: CAISDLGLASEQYF. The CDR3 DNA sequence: TGTGCCATCAGTGATTTAGGACTAGCGAGCGAGCAGTACTTC.

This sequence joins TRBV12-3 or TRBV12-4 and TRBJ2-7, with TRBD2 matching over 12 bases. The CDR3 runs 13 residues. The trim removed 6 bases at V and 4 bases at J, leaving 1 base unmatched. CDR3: CASRLAGGYEQYF. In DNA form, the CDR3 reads TGTGCCAGCAGACTAGCGGGGGGATACGAGCAGTACTTC.

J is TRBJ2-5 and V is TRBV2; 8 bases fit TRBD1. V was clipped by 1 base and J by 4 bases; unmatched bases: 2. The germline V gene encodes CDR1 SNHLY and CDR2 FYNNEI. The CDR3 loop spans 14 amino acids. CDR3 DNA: TGTGCCAGCAGTGAAGGGACAGGGCGAGAGACCCAGTACTTC. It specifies CASSEGTGRETQYF.

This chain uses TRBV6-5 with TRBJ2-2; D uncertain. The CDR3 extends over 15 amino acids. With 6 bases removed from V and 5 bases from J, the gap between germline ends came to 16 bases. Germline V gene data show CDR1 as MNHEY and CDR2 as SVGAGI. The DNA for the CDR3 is TGTGCCAGCAGACCGCGGCCGCGAGCGACCGGGGAGCTGTTTTTT. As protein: CASRPRPRATGELFF.

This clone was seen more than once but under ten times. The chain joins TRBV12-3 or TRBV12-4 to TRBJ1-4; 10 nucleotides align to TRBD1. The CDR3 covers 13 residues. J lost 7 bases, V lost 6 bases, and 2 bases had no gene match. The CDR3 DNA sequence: TGTGCCAGCAGCCGGACAGGGGGTGAAAAACTGTTTTTT. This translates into CASSRTGGEKLFF.

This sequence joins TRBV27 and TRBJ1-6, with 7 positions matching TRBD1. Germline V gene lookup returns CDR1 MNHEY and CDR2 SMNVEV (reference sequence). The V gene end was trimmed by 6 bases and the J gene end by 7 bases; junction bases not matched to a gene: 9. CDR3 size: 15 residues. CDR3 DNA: TGTGCCAGCAGCTCTACAGGGGCTGACAATTCACCCCTCCACTTT. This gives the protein CASSSTGADNSPLHF.

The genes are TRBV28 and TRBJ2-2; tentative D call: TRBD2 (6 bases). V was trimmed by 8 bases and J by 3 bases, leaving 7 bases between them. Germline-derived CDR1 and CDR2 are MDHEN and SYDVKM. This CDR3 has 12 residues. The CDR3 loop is CASRDYTGELFF. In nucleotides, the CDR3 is TGTGCCAGCCGGGACTACACCGGGGAGCTGTTTTTT. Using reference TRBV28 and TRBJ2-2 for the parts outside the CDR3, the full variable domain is DVKVTQSSRYLVKRTGEKVFLECVQDMDHENMFWYRQDPGLGLRLIYFSYDVKMKEKGDIPEGYSVSREKKERFSLILESASTNQTSMYLCASRDYTGELFFGEGSRLTVL.

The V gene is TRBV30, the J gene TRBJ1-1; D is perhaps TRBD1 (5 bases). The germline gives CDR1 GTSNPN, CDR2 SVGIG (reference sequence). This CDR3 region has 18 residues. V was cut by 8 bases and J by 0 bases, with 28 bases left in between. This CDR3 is CAHEPIGSGGPMNTEAFF. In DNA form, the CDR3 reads TGTGCCCACGAGCCCATAGGGTCCGGGGGACCTATGAACACTGAAGCTTTCTTT.

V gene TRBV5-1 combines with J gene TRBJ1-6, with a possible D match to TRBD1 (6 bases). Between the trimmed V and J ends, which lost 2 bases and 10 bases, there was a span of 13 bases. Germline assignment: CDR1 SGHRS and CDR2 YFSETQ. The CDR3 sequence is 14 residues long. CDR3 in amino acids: CASSFQGQGSPLHF. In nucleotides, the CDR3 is TGCGCCAGCAGCTTCCAGGGGCAAGGATCACCCCTCCACTTT.

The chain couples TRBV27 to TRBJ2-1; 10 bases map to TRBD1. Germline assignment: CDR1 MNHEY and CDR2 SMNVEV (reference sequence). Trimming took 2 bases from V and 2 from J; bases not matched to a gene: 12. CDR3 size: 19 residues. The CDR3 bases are TGTGCCAGCAGTTTACGACCCGGAGGGACAGGGGCAACCTACAATGAGCAGTTCTTC. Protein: CASSLRPGGTGATYNEQFF.

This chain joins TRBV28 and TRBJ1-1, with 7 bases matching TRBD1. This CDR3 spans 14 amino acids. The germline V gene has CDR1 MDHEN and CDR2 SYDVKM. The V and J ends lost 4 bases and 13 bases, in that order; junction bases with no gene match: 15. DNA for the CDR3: TGTGCCAGCAGTTCGACAGGGCCTGCCCGTGACGGTTTCTTT. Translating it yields CASSSTGPARDGFF.

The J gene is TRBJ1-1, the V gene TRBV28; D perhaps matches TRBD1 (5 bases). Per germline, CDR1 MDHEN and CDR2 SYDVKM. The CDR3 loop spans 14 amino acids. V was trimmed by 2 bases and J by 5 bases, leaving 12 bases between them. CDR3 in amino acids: CASSLGRVGTEAFF. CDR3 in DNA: TGTGCCAGCAGTTTAGGCAGGGTGGGAACTGAAGCTTTCTTT.

CDR3: CASSLGTNTEAFF. CDR3 DNA: TGTGCCAGCAGTTTAGGCACAAACACTGAAGCTTTCTTT. The rearrangement uses TRBV12-3 or TRBV12-4 and TRBJ1-1; D not resolved. The CDR3 runs to 13 residues. The V end lost 1 base, the J end lost 2 bases, and 5 bases lay between the germline ends.

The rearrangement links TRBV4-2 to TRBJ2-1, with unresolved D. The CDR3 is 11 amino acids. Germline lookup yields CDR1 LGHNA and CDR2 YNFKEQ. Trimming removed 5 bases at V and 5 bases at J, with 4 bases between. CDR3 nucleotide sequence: TGTGCCAGCAGCTTAAACAATGAGCAGTTCTTC. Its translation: CASSLNNEQFF.

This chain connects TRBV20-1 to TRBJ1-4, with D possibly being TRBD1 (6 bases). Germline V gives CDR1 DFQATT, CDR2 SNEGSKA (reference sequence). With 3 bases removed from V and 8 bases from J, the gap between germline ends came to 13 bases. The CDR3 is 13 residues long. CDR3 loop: CSASPPGDEKLFF. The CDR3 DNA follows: TGCAGTGCTAGTCCCCCAGGGGACGAAAAACTGTTTTTT.

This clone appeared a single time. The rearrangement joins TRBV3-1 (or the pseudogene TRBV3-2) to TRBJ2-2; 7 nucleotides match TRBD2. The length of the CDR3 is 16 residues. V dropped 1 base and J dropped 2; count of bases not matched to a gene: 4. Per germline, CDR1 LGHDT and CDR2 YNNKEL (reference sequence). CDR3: CASSQGSSGNTGELFF. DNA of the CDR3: TGTGCCAGCAGCCAAGGATCTAGCGGAAACACCGGGGAGCTGTTTTTT.

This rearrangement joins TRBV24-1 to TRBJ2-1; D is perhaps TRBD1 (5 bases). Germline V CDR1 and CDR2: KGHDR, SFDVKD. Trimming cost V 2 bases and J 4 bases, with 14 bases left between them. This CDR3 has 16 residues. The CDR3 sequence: CATSDSDTSPYNEQFF. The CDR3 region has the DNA TGTGCCACCAGTGATTCGGACACCAGCCCGTACAATGAGCAGTTCTTC.

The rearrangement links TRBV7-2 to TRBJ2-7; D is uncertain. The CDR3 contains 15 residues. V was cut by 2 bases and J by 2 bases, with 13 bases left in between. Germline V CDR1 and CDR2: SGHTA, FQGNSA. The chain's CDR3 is CASSLRAPETYEQYF. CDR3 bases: TGTGCCAGCAGCTTACGAGCGCCTGAAACCTACGAGCAGTACTTC.

CDR3 residues: CASSPGLADYNEQFF. The CDR3 DNA reads as TGTGCCAGCAGCCCGGGACTAGCGGATTACAATGAGCAGTTCTTC. The rearrangement links TRBV7-2 to TRBJ2-1, with TRBD2 identical over 11 bases. Trimming cost V 5 bases and J 4 bases; bases outside gene matches: 4. Germline CDR1 SGHTA, CDR2 FQGNSA. This CDR3 is 15 amino acids long.

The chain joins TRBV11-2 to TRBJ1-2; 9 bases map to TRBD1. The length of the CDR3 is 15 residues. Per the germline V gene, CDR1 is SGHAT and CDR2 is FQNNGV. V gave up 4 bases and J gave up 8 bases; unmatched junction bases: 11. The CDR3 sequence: CASSSPTGTGQGYTF. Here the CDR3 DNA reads TGTGCCAGCAGCTCCCCGACCGGGACAGGGCAAGGCTACACCTTC.

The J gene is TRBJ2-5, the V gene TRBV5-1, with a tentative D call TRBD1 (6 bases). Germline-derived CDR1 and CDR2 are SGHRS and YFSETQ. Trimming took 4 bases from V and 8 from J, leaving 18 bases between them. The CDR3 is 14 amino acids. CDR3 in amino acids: CASSGRDKRYTQYF. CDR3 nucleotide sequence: TGCGCCAGCAGCGGCCGGGACAAACGGTATACCCAGTACTTC.

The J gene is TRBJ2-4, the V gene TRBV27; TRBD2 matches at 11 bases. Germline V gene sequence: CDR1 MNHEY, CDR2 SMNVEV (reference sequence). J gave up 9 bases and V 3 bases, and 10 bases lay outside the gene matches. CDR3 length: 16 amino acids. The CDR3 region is CASSFSSGRPRGIQYF. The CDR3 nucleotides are TGTGCCAGCAGTTTTTCTAGCGGGAGGCCTCGCGGCATTCAGTACTTC.

The CDR3 loop reads CASSYSTSDYEQYF. The DNA for the CDR3 is TGTGCCAGCAGTTACTCGACTAGCGACTACGAGCAGTACTTC. The chain employs TRBV6-5 and TRBJ2-7; TRBD2 matches 8 bases. Germline V gene sequence: CDR1 MNHEY, CDR2 SVGAGI. CDR3 length: 14 amino acids. The ends lost 0 bases at V and 3 bases at J; junction bases unmatched: 1.

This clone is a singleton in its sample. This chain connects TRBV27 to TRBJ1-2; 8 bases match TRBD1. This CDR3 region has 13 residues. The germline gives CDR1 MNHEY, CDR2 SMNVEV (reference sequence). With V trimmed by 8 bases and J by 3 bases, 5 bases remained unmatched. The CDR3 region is CASGRTGHYGYTF. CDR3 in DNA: TGTGCCAGCGGAAGGACAGGGCACTATGGCTACACCTTC.

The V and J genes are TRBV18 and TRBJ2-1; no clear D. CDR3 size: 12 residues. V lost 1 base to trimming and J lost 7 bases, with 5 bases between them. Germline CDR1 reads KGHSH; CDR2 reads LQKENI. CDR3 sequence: CASSPRPNEQFF. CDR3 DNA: TGTGCCAGCTCACCACGTCCGAATGAGCAGTTCTTC.

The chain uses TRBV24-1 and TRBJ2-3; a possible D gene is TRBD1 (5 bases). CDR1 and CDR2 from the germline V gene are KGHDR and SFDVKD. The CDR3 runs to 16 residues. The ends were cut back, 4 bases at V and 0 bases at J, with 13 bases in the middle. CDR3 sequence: CATSESTGASTDTQYF. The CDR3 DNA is TGTGCCACCAGTGAGTCGACTGGGGCTAGCACAGATACGCAGTATTTT.

The CDR3 here is CAWSRAGAPGTDTQYF. DNA of the CDR3: TGTGCCTGGAGTAGAGCGGGAGCGCCTGGGACAGATACGCAGTATTTT. The chain joins TRBV30 to TRBJ2-3; 8 bases map to TRBD2. This CDR3 spans 16 amino acids. The V and J ends lost 2 bases and 3 bases, in that order; junction bases with no gene match: 10. CDR1 and CDR2 (germline): GTSNPN, SVGIG (reference sequence).

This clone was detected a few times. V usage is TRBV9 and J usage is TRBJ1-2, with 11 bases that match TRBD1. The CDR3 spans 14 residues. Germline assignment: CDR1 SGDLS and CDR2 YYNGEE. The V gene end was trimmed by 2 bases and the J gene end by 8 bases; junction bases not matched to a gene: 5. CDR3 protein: CASSVGQGARGYTF. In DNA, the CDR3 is TGTGCCAGCAGCGTTGGACAGGGGGCGAGAGGCTACACCTTC.

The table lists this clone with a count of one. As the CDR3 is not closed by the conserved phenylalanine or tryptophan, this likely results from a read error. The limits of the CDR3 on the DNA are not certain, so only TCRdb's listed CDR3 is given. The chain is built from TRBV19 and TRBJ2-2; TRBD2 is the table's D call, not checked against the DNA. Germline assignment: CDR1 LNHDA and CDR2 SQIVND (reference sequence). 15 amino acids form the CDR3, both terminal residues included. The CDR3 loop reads CATPASGRKTGSCFL.